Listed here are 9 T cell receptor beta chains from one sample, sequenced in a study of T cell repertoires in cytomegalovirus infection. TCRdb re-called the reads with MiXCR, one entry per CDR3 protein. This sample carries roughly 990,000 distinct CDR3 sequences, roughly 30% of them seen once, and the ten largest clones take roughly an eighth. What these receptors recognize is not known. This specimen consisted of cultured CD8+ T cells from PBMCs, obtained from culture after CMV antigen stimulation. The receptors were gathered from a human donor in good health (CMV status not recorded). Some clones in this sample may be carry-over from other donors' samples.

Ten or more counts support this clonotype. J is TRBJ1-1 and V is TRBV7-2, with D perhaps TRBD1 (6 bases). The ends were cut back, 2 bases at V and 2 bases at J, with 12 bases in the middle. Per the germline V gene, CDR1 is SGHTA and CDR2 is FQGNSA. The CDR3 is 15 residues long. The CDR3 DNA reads TGTGCCAGCAGCTTAACCGACAGGAGCAACACTGAAGCTTTCTTT. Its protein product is CASSLTDRSNTEAFF.

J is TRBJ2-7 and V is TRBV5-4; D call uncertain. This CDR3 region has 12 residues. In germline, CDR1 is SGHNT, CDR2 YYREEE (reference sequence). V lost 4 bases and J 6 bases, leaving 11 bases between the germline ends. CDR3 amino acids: CASSESSVEQYF. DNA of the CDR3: TGTGCCAGCAGCGAAAGTTCGGTCGAGCAGTACTTC. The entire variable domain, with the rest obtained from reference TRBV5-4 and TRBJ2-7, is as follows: ETGVTQSPTHLIKTRGQQVTLRCSSQSGHNTVSWYQQALGQGPQFIFQYYREEENGRGNFPPRFSGLQFPNYSSELNVNALELDDSALYLCASSESSVEQYFGPGTRLTVT.

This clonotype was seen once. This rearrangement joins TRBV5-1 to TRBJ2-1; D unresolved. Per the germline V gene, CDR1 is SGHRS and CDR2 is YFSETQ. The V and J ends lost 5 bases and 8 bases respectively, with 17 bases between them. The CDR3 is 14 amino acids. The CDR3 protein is CASRGWSDMDEQFF. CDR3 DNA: TGCGCCAGCAGGGGGTGGTCCGATATGGATGAGCAGTTCTTC.

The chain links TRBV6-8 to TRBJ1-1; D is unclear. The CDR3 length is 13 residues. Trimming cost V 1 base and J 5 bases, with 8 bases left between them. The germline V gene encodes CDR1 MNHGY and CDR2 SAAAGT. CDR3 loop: CASSYFLETEAFF. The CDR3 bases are TGTGCCAGCAGTTACTTTCTCGAGACTGAAGCTTTCTTT.

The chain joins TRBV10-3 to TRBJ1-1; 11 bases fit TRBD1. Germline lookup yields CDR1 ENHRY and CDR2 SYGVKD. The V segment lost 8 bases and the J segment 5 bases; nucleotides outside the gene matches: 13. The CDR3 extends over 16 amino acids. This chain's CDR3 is CAILDRDRGVGTEAFF. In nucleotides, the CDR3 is TGTGCCATCCTCGACCGGGACAGGGGGGTTGGTACTGAAGCTTTCTTT.

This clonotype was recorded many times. The CDR3 reads CASSLRLAGAYNEQFF. Written as DNA, the CDR3 is TGTGCCAGCAGCTTAAGACTAGCGGGGGCCTACAATGAGCAGTTCTTC. The rearrangement joins TRBV7-9 to TRBJ2-1; TRBD2 aligns across 12 bases. CDR1 and CDR2 (germline): SEHNR, FQNEAQ (reference sequence). The CDR3 totals 16 residues. J was trimmed by 2 bases and V by 2 bases; bases with no gene match: 1.

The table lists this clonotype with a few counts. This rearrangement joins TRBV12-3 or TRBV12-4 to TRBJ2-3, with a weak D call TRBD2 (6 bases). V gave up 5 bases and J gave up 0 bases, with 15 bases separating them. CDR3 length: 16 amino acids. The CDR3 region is CASSASTSTSTDTQYF. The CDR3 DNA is TGTGCCAGCAGTGCCTCGACTAGTACTAGCACAGATACGCAGTATTTT.

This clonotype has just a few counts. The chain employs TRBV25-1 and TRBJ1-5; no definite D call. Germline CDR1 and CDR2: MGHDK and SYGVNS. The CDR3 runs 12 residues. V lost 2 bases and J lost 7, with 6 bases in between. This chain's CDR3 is CASSEGRQPQHF. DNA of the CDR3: TGTGCCAGCAGTGAAGGGAGGCAGCCCCAGCATTTT.

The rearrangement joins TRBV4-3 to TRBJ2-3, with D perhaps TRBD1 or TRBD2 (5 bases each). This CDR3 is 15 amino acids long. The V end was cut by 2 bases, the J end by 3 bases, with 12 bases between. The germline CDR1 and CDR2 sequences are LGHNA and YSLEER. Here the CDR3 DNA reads TGCGCCAGCAGCCAAAAAGGGACCGAGACAGATACGCAGTATTTT. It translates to CASSQKGTETDTQYF.